The 27 T cell receptor beta chains given below trace back to one sample, sequenced in a study of response to subunit inactivated influenza vaccine. TCRdb re-derived calls from the RT-PCR reads in MiXCR, one entry per CDR3 protein. The sample consists of approximately 530,000 distinct CDR3 sequences, about an eighth of them appearing once. The specimen was PBMCs from blood, collected roughly 48 days after vaccination. All receptors come from a man over 45 who received an inactivated influenza vaccine.

This clonotype came up a few times. The J gene is TRBJ2-7, the V gene TRBV4-3; no reliable D call. The CDR3 is 15 amino acids. Germline V gives CDR1 LGHNA, CDR2 YSLEER. V dropped 0 bases and J dropped 9 bases, with 18 bases sitting between them. In DNA form, the CDR3 reads TGCGCCAGCAGCCAAGATAACGGATTCGATGTGGTGCAGTACTTC. It yields the protein CASSQDNGFDVVQYF.

V gene TRBV6-2 or TRBV6-3 combines with J gene TRBJ1-1; 7 bases fit TRBD1. V shed 0 bases, J shed 2 bases, and the junction held 3 bases outside the gene matches. The CDR3 extends over 15 amino acids. The germline gives CDR1 MNHEY, CDR2 SVGEGT. The CDR3 DNA sequence: TGTGCCAGCAGTTACTCGGACAGGCGAAACACTGAAGCTTTCTTT. It specifies CASSYSDRRNTEAFF.

The chain employs TRBV6-5 and TRBJ1-1, with D possibly matching TRBD1 (6 bases). The CDR3 runs to 15 residues. Trimming took off 4 bases at V and 1 base at J, with 13 bases between the two ends. Germline CDR1 MNHEY, CDR2 SVGAGI. This chain's CDR3 is CASSSPETGNTEAFF. CDR3 nucleotide sequence: TGTGCCAGCAGTTCTCCCGAGACAGGGAACACTGAAGCTTTCTTT.

The table lists this clonotype with many counts. This rearrangement joins TRBV20-1 to TRBJ2-5; 15 bases are shared with TRBD2. This CDR3 contains 12 residues. After removal of 6 bases from V and 9 bases from J, the junction contained 2 bases not matched to a gene. The germline gives CDR1 DFQATT, CDR2 SNEGSKA (reference sequence). DNA of the CDR3: TGCAGTGCAGGGACTAGCGGGAGGCCCCAGTACTTC. Its translation is CSAGTSGRPQYF.

This clonotype was recorded a few times. The chain couples TRBV20-1 to TRBJ2-3, with TRBD1 matching 9 bases. V lost 4 bases to trimming and J lost 3 bases; unmatched junction nucleotides: 8. Germline V lookup: CDR1 DFQATT, CDR2 SNEGSKA (reference sequence). The CDR3 length is 15 residues. CDR3 nucleotides: TGCAGTGCTACCCGGACAGGGGAACGGACAGATACGCAGTATTTT. This codes for CSATRTGERTDTQYF.

This clonotype showed up many times. The rearrangement uses TRBV7-9 and TRBJ2-1, with D maybe TRBD1 (5 bases). V gave up 3 bases and J gave up 8 bases, with 23 bases separating them. The length of the CDR3 is 17 residues. Germline V CDR1 and CDR2: SEHNR, FQNEAQ (reference sequence). The CDR3 loop is CASSFDVGVEALDEQFF. CDR3 bases: TGTGCCAGCAGCTTTGACGTAGGGGTGGAAGCTTTGGATGAGCAGTTCTTC.

This clonotype was observed a handful of times. CDR3 nucleotides: TGTGCCAGCAGCCCCGGGACGGTTAATGAAAAACTGTTTTTT. This encodes CASSPGTVNEKLFF. The chain couples TRBV4-2 to TRBJ1-4, with D maybe TRBD1 (5 bases). Trimming took off 4 bases at V and 4 bases at J, with 10 bases between the two ends. Germline V gene data show CDR1 as LGHNA and CDR2 as YNFKEQ. There are 14 residues in the CDR3.

This clonotype was seen a few times. The chain is built from TRBV7-2 and TRBJ2-7, with 15 bases matching TRBD2. The V gene's germline CDR1 is SGHTA and CDR2 FQGNSA. This CDR3 spans 15 amino acids. After removal of 4 bases from V and 4 bases from J, the junction contained 2 bases not matched to a gene. In DNA form, the CDR3 reads TGTGCCAGCAGCTGGACTAGCGGGGGGGCTTACGAGCAGTACTTC. Its translation: CASSWTSGGAYEQYF.

The rearrangement uses TRBV20-1 and TRBJ2-5; D gene uncertain. Germline V gene data show CDR1 as DFQATT and CDR2 as SNEGSKA (reference sequence). V was clipped by 0 bases and J by 1 base, with 6 bases between them. This CDR3 region has 13 residues. CDR3 protein: CSARDRSQETQYF. The CDR3 DNA sequence: TGCAGTGCTAGAGACAGGAGCCAAGAGACCCAGTACTTC.

There are many counts of this clonotype. The chain joins TRBV7-2 to TRBJ2-7; D possibly matches TRBD1 or TRBD2 (5 bases each). The CDR3 totals 13 residues. The V gene's germline CDR1 is SGHTA and CDR2 FQGNSA. Between the trimmed V and J ends, which lost 2 bases and 7 bases, there was a span of 12 bases. Written as DNA, the CDR3 is TGTGCCAGCAGCTTACGGGGAAACAGGGAGCAGTACTTC. Translating gives CASSLRGNREQYF.

This clonotype was seen a few times. The rearrangement links TRBV5-6 to TRBJ2-7; TRBD1 matches 9 bases. Trimming took 0 bases from V and 7 from J; bases not matched to a gene: 17. CDR1 is SGHDT and CDR2 is YYEEEE in the germline V gene. The CDR3 sequence is 18 residues long. The CDR3 DNA follows: TGTGCCAGCAGCTTGGATTTAGTAGGGACAGGGCTGGAAGAGGAGCAGTACTTC. This codes for CASSLDLVGTGLEEEQYF.

V is TRBV20-1 and J is TRBJ1-1; the D gene is possibly TRBD1 (5 bases). Germline lookup yields CDR1 DFQATT and CDR2 SNEGSKA (reference sequence). Trimming took 3 bases from V and 1 from J, leaving 15 bases between them. The CDR3 loop spans 15 amino acids. As DNA, the CDR3 is TGCAGTGCTAGGTTTGGGGGAGTGGGGAACACTGAAGCTTTCTTT. It translates to CSARFGGVGNTEAFF.

This clonotype was seen a handful of times. The chain has TRBV3-1 and TRBJ2-7; the D call may be TRBD1 or TRBD2 (5 bases each). The V end lost 3 bases, the J end lost 12 bases, and 15 bases lay between the germline ends. Germline CDR1 reads LGHDT; CDR2 reads YNNKEL (reference sequence). This CDR3 is built from 12 residues. The CDR3 loop reads CASSHRDAPRYF. The DNA for the CDR3 is TGTGCCAGCAGCCATCGGGACGCTCCACGGTACTTC.

The rearrangement joins TRBV7-9 to TRBJ2-5; TRBD1 agrees at 8 bases. After removal of 0 bases from V and 5 bases from J, the junction contained 11 bases not matched to a gene. This CDR3 has 17 residues. In germline, CDR1 is SEHNR, CDR2 FQNEAQ (reference sequence). CDR3 sequence: CASSLAGRQGAEETQYF. The CDR3 DNA is TGTGCCAGCAGCTTAGCCGGTCGGCAGGGGGCAGAGGAGACCCAGTACTTC. The variable domain in full, with the rest retrieved from reference TRBV7-9 and TRBJ2-5, is DTGVSQNPRHKITKRGQNVTFRCDPISEHNRLYWYRQTLGQGPEFLTYFQNEAQLEKSRLLSDRFSAERPKGSFSTLEIQRTEQGDSAMYLCASSLAGRQGAEETQYFGPGTRLLVL.

This clonotype was seen a handful of times. The chain carries TRBV21-1 and TRBJ2-7; the D call of TRBD1 is as the table states it, not checked on the DNA. TRBV21-1 is labeled a pseudogene. CDR3 length: 15 amino acids. CDR3 loop: CASSKWTGERYEQYF. In DNA, the CDR3 is TGTGCCAGCAGCAAGTGGACAGGGGAGAGATACGAGCAGTACTTC.

The chain joins TRBV21-1 to TRBJ2-7; the D call in the table, TRBD1, was not verified against the DNA. TRBV21-1 is designated a pseudogene. The CDR3 is made up of 17 amino acids. The CDR3: CASSKVGDAGPLHEQYF. The DNA of the CDR3 is TGTGCCAGCAGCAAAGTGGGGGATGCGGGCCCCCTTCACGAGCAGTACTTC.

The rearrangement uses TRBV12-3 or TRBV12-4 and TRBJ2-7; 9 bases map to TRBD1. Trimming at V came to 0 bases and at J to 3 bases, leaving 3 bases not matched to a gene. This CDR3 is 15 amino acids long. In DNA, the CDR3 is TGTGCCAGCAGTTTAGCGACAGGGGGAGGCTACGAGCAGTACTTC. As protein: CASSLATGGGYEQYF.

This clonotype was counted ten times or more. The rearrangement links TRBV12-3 or TRBV12-4 to TRBJ1-6; no firm D call. This CDR3 has 17 amino acids. Trimming shortened V by 5 bases and J by 4 bases, and 18 bases separated the two germline ends. The CDR3 here is CASSPGPRGPYNSPLHF. The CDR3 DNA sequence: TGTGCCAGCAGTCCCGGACCCCGAGGCCCATATAATTCACCCCTCCACTTT.

The gene calls are TRBV7-3 and TRBJ2-3, with a weak D call TRBD2 (5 bases). Germline V gives CDR1 SGHTA, CDR2 FQGTGA. The V end was cut by 5 bases, the J end by 4 bases, with 13 bases between. The CDR3 loop spans 14 amino acids. The CDR3 loop is CASSPVGSPDTQYF. CDR3 DNA sequence: TGTGCCAGCAGCCCGGTGGGGAGCCCAGATACGCAGTATTTT.

V gene TRBV10-1 combines with J gene TRBJ2-2, with D perhaps matching TRBD1 (6 bases). The CDR3 is made up of 15 amino acids. V was shortened by 6 bases and J by 0 bases, with 11 bases between the two germline ends. Germline V CDR1 and CDR2: WNHNN, SYGVQD (reference sequence). CDR3 bases: TGCGCCAGCAGCGCCGCAGGGGCGAACACCGGGGAGCTGTTTTTT. Protein: CASSAAGANTGELFF.

This sequence joins TRBV27 and TRBJ2-3; a weak D match, TRBD1 (6 bases). Germline CDR1 MNHEY, CDR2 SMNVEV (reference sequence). Trimming cost V 3 bases and J 6 bases, with 16 bases left between them. CDR3 length: 15 residues. The CDR3 protein is CASSFQGPRLDTQYF. CDR3 sequence (DNA): TGTGCCAGCAGTTTTCAGGGGCCCCGTTTGGATACGCAGTATTTT.

This clonotype was observed many times. The rearrangement uses TRBV20-1 and TRBJ2-1, with 7 positions matching TRBD2. Looked up from germline, CDR1 is DFQATT and CDR2 is SNEGSKA (reference sequence). The CDR3 runs 16 residues. V was pared by 3 bases and J by 3 bases, with 11 bases of the junction left unmatched. CDR3 amino acids: CSASRRASGYYNEQFF. The CDR3 region has the DNA TGCAGTGCTAGTCGTAGGGCTAGCGGATACTACAATGAGCAGTTCTTC.

In its sample, this clonotype was seen a few times. The V gene is TRBV6-5, the J gene TRBJ2-1, with TRBD2 matching 15 bases. V trimming: 4 bases; J trimming: 4 bases; junction bases outside the gene matches: 8. This CDR3 contains 18 residues. Germline V gives CDR1 MNHEY, CDR2 SVGAGI. The CDR3 DNA reads TGTGCCAGCAGTTCCTTGGGACTAGCGGGGGGAACATACAATGAGCAGTTCTTC. Protein product: CASSSLGLAGGTYNEQFF.

The chain joins TRBV14 to TRBJ2-5; tentatively, D is TRBD1 (6 bases). The germline V gene has CDR1 SGHDN and CDR2 FVKESK. The CDR3 length is 16 residues. With 3 bases removed from V and 4 bases from J, the gap between germline ends came to 18 bases. In DNA form, the CDR3 reads TGTGCCAGCAGCCACGCACCAGGGGCGTTCGGAGAGACCCAGTACTTC. It is translated as CASSHAPGAFGETQYF.

This clonotype appeared a single time. The chain is built from TRBV6-2 or TRBV6-3 and TRBJ2-6, with 11 positions matching TRBD1. The germline gives CDR1 MNHEY, CDR2 SVGEGT. J was trimmed by 1 base and V by 5 bases; bases with no gene match: 13. The CDR3 extends over 20 amino acids. The CDR3 DNA sequence: TGTGCCAGCAGTCCAAGGACAGGGGGCAGAGTTTGGTCTGGGGCCAACGTCCTGACTTTC. This translates into CASSPRTGGRVWSGANVLTF.

V gene TRBV3-1 combines with J gene TRBJ2-7; TRBD1 matches 8 bases. The CDR3 runs to 15 residues. Germline V lookup: CDR1 LGHDT, CDR2 YNNKEL (reference sequence). The trim removed 4 bases at V and 5 bases at J, leaving 10 bases unmatched. CDR3 nucleotides: TGTGCCAGCAGCCCCTGGACAGGGATTTACGACGAGCAGTACTTC. Protein product: CASSPWTGIYDEQYF.

The chain couples TRBV27 to TRBJ1-2; D possibly corresponds to TRBD1 (5 bases). The CDR3 has 15 amino acids. CDR1 and CDR2 (germline): MNHEY, SMNVEV (reference sequence). The germline V and J ends were trimmed by 5 bases and 3 bases, with 16 bases remaining between them. DNA of the CDR3: TGTGCCAGCAGTCGATCTACGACAGCCTACTATGGCTACACCTTC. Its translation is CASSRSTTAYYGYTF.